This entry describes one TCR beta chain. This entry comes from a study of shared clonotypes between healthy human individuals. Data came from immunoSEQ multiplex PCR; TCRdb stores just in-frame clones and leaves some out. The sample has a few million clones, about 92% seen once; the top ten hold 0.39%. J gave up 5 bases and V 3 bases, and 4 bases lay outside the gene matches. Germline V CDR1 and CDR2: KGHSH, LQKENI. The CDR3 loop spans 15 amino acids. The chain uses TRBV18 and TRBJ2-1; 10 bases fit TRBD2. Material for sequencing was naive CD4+ T cells from PBMCs. Subset meaning: CD45RA+ positively selected. This TCR was recovered from a man between 18 and 29 years old in good health. Some clones in this sample may be carry-over from other donors' samples. The CDR3 sequence is CASSPTSGFDNEQFF. The CDR3 coding sequence is TGTGCCAGCTCACCGACTAGCGGGTTCGACAATGAGCAGTTCTTC.